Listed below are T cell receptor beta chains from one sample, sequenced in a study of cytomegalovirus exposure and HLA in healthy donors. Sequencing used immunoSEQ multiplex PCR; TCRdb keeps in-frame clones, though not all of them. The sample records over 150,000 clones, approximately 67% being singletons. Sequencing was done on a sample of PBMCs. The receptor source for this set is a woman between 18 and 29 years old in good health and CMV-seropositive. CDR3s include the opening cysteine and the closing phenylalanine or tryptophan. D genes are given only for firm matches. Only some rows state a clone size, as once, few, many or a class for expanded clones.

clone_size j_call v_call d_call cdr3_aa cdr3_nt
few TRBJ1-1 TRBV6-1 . CASSQGNTEAFF TGTGCCAGCAGTCAGGGGAACACTGAAGCTTTCTTT
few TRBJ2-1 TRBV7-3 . CASSRDGDEQFF TGTGCCAGCAGCCGAGACGGGGATGAGCAGTTCTTC
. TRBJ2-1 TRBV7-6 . CASSPSFTGTNEQFF TGTGCCAGCAGCCCGTCTTTTACCGGGACAAATGAGCAGTTCTTC
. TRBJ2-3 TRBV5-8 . CASSFGQGMDTQYF TGTGCCAGCAGCTTCGGGCAGGGAATGGATACGCAGTATTTT
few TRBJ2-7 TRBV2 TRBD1 CASTVDRGISNEQYF TGTGCCAGCACCGTGGACAGGGGGATAAGTAACGAGCAGTACTTC
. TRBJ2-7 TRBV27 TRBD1 CASSLRQGYEQYF TGTGCCAGCAGTTTAAGACAGGGATACGAGCAGTACTTC
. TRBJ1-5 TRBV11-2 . CASSLDNQQPQHF TGTGCCAGCAGCTTAGATAACCAGCAGCCCCAGCATTTT
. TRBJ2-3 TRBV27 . CASSSLRDFTDTQYF TGTGCCAGCAGTTCACTCCGGGACTTCACAGATACGCAGTATTTT
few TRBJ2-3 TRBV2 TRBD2 CASSLAGARDTQYF TGTGCCAGCAGCCTAGCGGGGGCCCGGGATACGCAGTATTTT
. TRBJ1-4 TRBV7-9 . CASSFGGNEKLFF TGTGCCAGCAGCTTTGGGGGGAATGAAAAACTGTTTTTT
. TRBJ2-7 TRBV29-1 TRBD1 CSVLRDSPYEQYF TGCAGCGTTCTCCGGGACAGTCCCTACGAGCAGTACTTC
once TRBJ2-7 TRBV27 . CASSLFPRADSSYEQYF TGTGCCAGCAGTTTATTCCCTCGGGCAGACAGCTCCTACGAGCAGTACTTC
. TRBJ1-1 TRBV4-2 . CASSQVIGTANTEAFF TGTGCCAGCAGCCAAGTGATCGGTACAGCAAACACTGAAGCTTTCTTT
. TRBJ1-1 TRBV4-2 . CASSQTQGNTEAFF TGTGCCAGCAGCCAAACCCAGGGTAACACTGAAGCTTTCTTT
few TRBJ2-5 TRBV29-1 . CSANTNRKETQYF TGCAGCGCTAATACTAACAGGAAAGAGACCCAGTACTTC
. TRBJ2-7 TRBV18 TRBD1 CASSQGAVSYEQYF TGTGCCAGCTCGCAGGGGGCCGTCTCCTACGAGCAGTACTTC
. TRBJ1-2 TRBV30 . CAWRRLGGFYGYTF TGTGCCTGGAGGAGATTAGGGGGTTTCTATGGCTACACCTTC
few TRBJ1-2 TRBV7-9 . CASTPSGDPYGYTF TGTGCCAGCACCCCGTCGGGGGATCCCTATGGCTACACCTTC
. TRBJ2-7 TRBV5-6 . CASSLGGGDEQYF TGTGCCAGCAGCTTGGGAGGCGGGGACGAGCAGTACTTC
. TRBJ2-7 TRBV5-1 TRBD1 CASSLVSQGAYEQYF TGCGCCAGCAGCTTGGTTTCACAGGGGGCCTACGAGCAGTACTTC
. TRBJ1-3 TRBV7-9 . CASSVQSGNTIYF TGTGCCAGCTCCGTCCAGTCTGGAAACACCATATATTTT
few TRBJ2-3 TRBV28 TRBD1 CASSTGTGTASDTDTQYF TGTGCCAGCAGTACCGGGACAGGGACTGCGTCTGACACAGATACGCAGTATTTT
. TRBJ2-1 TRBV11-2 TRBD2 CASSLLTGRAEQFF TGTGCCAGCAGCTTACTAACTGGGAGGGCTGAGCAGTTCTTC
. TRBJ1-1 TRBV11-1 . CASSLRNTEAFF TGTGCCAGCAGCTTGAGGAACACTGAAGCTTTCTTT
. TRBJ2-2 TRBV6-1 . CASSGLPAGELFF TGTGCCAGCAGTGGCCTCCCGGCCGGGGAGCTGTTTTTT
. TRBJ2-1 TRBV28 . CASSGGSGRNEQFF TGTGCCAGCAGTGGTGGGAGCGGGCGTAATGAGCAGTTCTTC
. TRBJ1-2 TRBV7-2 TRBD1 CASSLVRDRINYGYTF TGTGCCAGCAGCTTAGTGCGGGACAGAATAAACTATGGCTACACCTTC
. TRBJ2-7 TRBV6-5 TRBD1 CASRETGGYEQYF TGTGCCAGCAGAGAGACAGGGGGCTACGAGCAGTACTTC
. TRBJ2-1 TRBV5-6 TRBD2 CASSLGGTSEFF TGTGCCAGCAGCTTGGGCGGGACTAGCGAGTTCTTC
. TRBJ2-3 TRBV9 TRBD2 CASSFRTSGTDTQYF TGTGCCAGCAGCTTCCGGACTAGCGGGACAGATACGCAGTATTTT
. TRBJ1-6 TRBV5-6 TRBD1 CASSRYRGKPGTLHF TGTGCCAGCAGTAGATACAGGGGGAAACCAGGGACCCTCCACTTT
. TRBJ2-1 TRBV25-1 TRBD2 CASSTAGGPRRSNEQFF TGTGCCAGCAGTACAGCGGGAGGGCCGAGAAGAAGCAATGAGCAGTTCTTC
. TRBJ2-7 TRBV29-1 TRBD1 CSVYNVRGNEQYF TGCAGCGTGTACAACGTCAGGGGGAACGAGCAGTACTTC
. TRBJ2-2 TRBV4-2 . CASSQYSTGELFF TGTGCCAGCAGCCAATACTCCACCGGGGAGCTGTTTTTT
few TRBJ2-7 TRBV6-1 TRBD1 CASQTGPYEQYF TGTGCCTCCCAGACAGGGCCCTACGAGCAGTACTTC
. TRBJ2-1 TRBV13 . CASSLGNRFSPSYNEQFF TGTGCCAGCAGCTTAGGCAACAGGTTCAGCCCGTCCTACAATGAGCAGTTCTTC
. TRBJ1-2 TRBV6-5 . CASRRNRDEHGYTF TGTGCCAGCAGGAGAAACAGGGACGAGCATGGCTACACCTTC
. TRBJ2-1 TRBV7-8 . CASSGSPLARNEQFF TGTGCCAGCAGCGGAAGTCCACTAGCTCGCAATGAGCAGTTCTTC
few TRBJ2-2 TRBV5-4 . CASSQGGLSWTGELFF TGTGCCAGCAGCCAAGGAGGGCTATCGTGGACCGGGGAGCTGTTTTTT
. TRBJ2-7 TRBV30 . CAQMPGAGYEQYF TGTGCTCAAATGCCAGGGGCTGGCTACGAGCAGTACTTC
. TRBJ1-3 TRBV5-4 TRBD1 CASSSVQGTGNTIYF TGTGCCAGCAGCTCAGTACAGGGGACTGGAAACACCATATATTTT
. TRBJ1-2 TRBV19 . CASSIFGEGNYGYTF TGTGCCAGTAGTATATTCGGGGAGGGTAACTATGGCTACACCTTC
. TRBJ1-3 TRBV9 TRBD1 CASSVNRGSTFAGNTIYF TGTGCCAGCAGCGTCAACAGGGGTAGCACTTTTGCTGGAAACACCATATATTTT
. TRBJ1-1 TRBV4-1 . CASSQVGASAEAFF TGCGCCAGCAGCCAAGTAGGGGCAAGCGCTGAAGCTTTCTTT
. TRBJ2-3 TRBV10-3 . CAISEQGEVDTQYF TGTGCCATCAGTGAGCAGGGGGAGGTAGATACGCAGTATTTT
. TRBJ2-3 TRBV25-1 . CASSEGLNTDTQYF TGTGCCAGCAGTGAAGGACTGAACACAGATACGCAGTATTTT
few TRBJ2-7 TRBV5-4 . CASSLVGGGGAAYEQYF TGTGCCAGCAGCTTGGTTGGTGGGGGGGGCGCGGCCTACGAGCAGTACTTC
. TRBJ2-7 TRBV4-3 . CASSQERRLPYEQYF TGCGCCAGCAGCCAAGAAAGGCGGCTACCCTACGAGCAGTACTTC
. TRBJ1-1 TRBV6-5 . CASSLGAWTVNTEAFF TGTGCCAGCAGTTTGGGGGCATGGACAGTGAACACTGAAGCTTTCTTT
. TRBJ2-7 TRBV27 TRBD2 CASSPILAGGPGEQYF TGTGCCAGCAGTCCCATTCTAGCGGGAGGGCCGGGCGAGCAGTACTTC
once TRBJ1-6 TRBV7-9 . CSSSPDRSPLHF TGTTCCAGCAGCCCCGACAGGTCACCCCTCCACTTT
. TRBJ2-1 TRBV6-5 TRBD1 CASSLGQGVLNEQFF TGTGCCAGCAGTCTAGGACAGGGAGTATTAAATGAGCAGTTCTTC
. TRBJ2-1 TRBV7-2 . CASSFDGYNEQFF TGTGCCAGCAGCTTCGACGGGTACAATGAGCAGTTCTTC